The 26 T cell receptor beta chains presented below share a single source sample, sequenced in a study of shared clonotypes between healthy human individuals. Libraries were prepared by immunoSEQ multiplex PCR; TCRdb keeps only in-frame clonotypes and omits some of them. The repertoire holds about 2 million clones, with approximately 94% as singletons. The naive CD8 subset, CD45RO-negative cells positively selected for CCR7, excluded terminally differentiated effector memory CD45RA+ cells. The sequenced sample was naive CD8+ T cells sorted from blood. These receptors all stem from a man aged 18 to 35 in good health.

The genes are TRBV9 and TRBJ1-2; D gene ambiguous. The CDR3 length is 15 residues. CDR1 and CDR2 from the germline V gene are SGDLS and YYNGEE. V was clipped by 0 bases and J by 8 bases, with 17 bases between them. The CDR3 region has the DNA TGTGCCAGCAGCGTAGCTAGGGTCCCTGGTGAGGGCTACACCTTC. As protein: CASSVARVPGEGYTF.

The chain has TRBV6-1 and TRBJ2-3, with D perhaps matching TRBD2 (6 bases). Per germline, CDR1 MNHNS and CDR2 SASEGT. The CDR3 totals 13 residues. V shed 6 bases and J shed 3 bases, with 10 bases lying between them. The CDR3 coding sequence is TGTGCCAGCAGGGAGGGCTGGACAGATACGCAGTATTTT. Translated: CASREGWTDTQYF.

This sequence joins TRBV27 and TRBJ1-2, with 9 bases that match TRBD1. The ends lost 4 bases at V and 5 bases at J; junction bases unmatched: 8. CDR1 is MNHEY and CDR2 is SMNVEV in the germline V gene (reference sequence). The CDR3 consists of 15 residues. The CDR3 DNA reads TGTGCCAGCAGTTCCATAACCGGGACAGGGTATGGCTACACCTTC. Its protein product is CASSSITGTGYGYTF.

The chain links TRBV7-9 to TRBJ1-3; 8 positions agree with TRBD1. The CDR3 has 16 residues. V shed 7 bases, J shed 4 bases, and the junction held 12 bases outside the gene matches. Per the germline V gene, CDR1 is SEHNR and CDR2 is FQNEAQ (reference sequence). The CDR3 nucleotides are TGTGCCAGCACCCTCGTCCAGGGGGCGCAAGGAAACACCATATATTTT. It yields the protein CASTLVQGAQGNTIYF.

The chain recombines TRBV5-1 with TRBJ2-7; 10 bases match TRBD1. V was pared by 6 bases and J by 5 bases, with 11 bases of the junction left unmatched. This CDR3 spans 15 amino acids. The germline V gene has CDR1 SGHRS and CDR2 YFSETQ. This chain's CDR3 is CASKDKDRGIDEQYF. CDR3 nucleotide sequence: TGCGCCAGCAAAGATAAGGACAGGGGGATCGACGAGCAGTACTTC.

This chain joins TRBV27 and TRBJ2-2, with TRBD2 matching over 10 bases. CDR1 MNHEY and CDR2 SMNVEV come from the germline V gene (reference sequence). The CDR3 extends over 15 amino acids. J lost 6 bases, V lost 7 bases, and 8 bases had no gene match. This CDR3 reads CASTPSGSLSGELFF. CDR3 DNA sequence: TGTGCCAGCACCCCTAGCGGGAGCCTTTCCGGGGAGCTGTTTTTT.

In this sample, this clone turned up once. J is TRBJ2-7 and V is TRBV14; D possibly corresponds to TRBD1 (6 bases). V dropped 2 bases and J dropped 2 bases, with 10 bases sitting between them. The CDR3 runs to 14 residues. Germline values: CDR1 SGHDN, CDR2 FVKESK. The CDR3 loop reads CASSQKDRAYEQYF. The CDR3 nucleotides are TGTGCCAGCAGCCAAAAGGACAGAGCCTACGAGCAGTACTTC.

CDR3 bases: TGTGCCAGCAGTAAGACGGAACCAAACGTCTACGAGCAGTACTTC. Its translation: CASSKTEPNVYEQYF. The gene calls are TRBV7-9 and TRBJ2-7, with D unclear. The CDR3 contains 15 residues. V lost 6 bases and J lost 3, with 18 bases in between. CDR1 SEHNR and CDR2 FQNEAQ come from the germline V gene (reference sequence).

This clone showed up just once. The rearrangement joins TRBV14 to TRBJ2-5; 11 bases align to TRBD2. The CDR3 spans 16 residues. The germline CDR1 and CDR2 sequences are SGHDN and FVKESK. Trimming removed 4 bases from V and 2 bases from J; junction bases left unmatched: 6. The CDR3: CASSPRLAGPQETQYF. As DNA, the CDR3 is TGTGCCAGCAGCCCCCGACTAGCGGGGCCTCAAGAGACCCAGTACTTC.

This clone was found once. The gene calls are TRBV11-2 and TRBJ2-2; 7 bases line up with TRBD1. This CDR3 spans 15 amino acids. V shed 2 bases and J 4 bases; nucleotides not matched to a gene: 4. From germline, CDR1 is SGHAT and CDR2 FQNNGV. CDR3 in amino acids: CASSLYPGGTGELFF. The CDR3, as DNA: TGTGCCAGCAGCTTATATCCAGGGGGCACCGGGGAGCTGTTTTTT.

The chain recombines TRBV11-2 with TRBJ2-7; 14 nucleotides match TRBD2. Trimming took 6 bases from V and 4 from J; bases not matched to a gene: 2. Germline loops: CDR1 SGHAT, CDR2 FQNNGV. This CDR3 has 14 residues. The CDR3 sequence: CASRGLAGVYEQYF. The CDR3 DNA is TGTGCCAGCAGGGGACTAGCGGGAGTTTACGAGCAGTACTTC.

This CDR3 reads CASPSEGMNTEAFF. The CDR3, as DNA: TGTGCCAGTCCTAGCGAGGGGATGAACACTGAAGCTTTCTTT. V and J are TRBV6-5 and TRBJ1-1; the D gene is possibly TRBD1 (5 bases). Trimming cost V 9 bases and J 0 bases, with 14 bases left between them. Germline values: CDR1 MNHEY, CDR2 SVGAGI. The CDR3 spans 14 residues.

The chain uses TRBV5-6 and TRBJ2-3; the D gene is possibly TRBD1 (6 bases). Trimming cost V 2 bases and J 6 bases, with 13 bases left between them. CDR1 SGHDT and CDR2 YYEEEE come from the germline V gene. The CDR3 contains 14 residues. The DNA of the CDR3 is TGTGCCAGCAGCTTATCGGGACAAACGGATACGCAGTATTTT. The encoded protein is CASSLSGQTDTQYF.

The rearrangement uses TRBV9 and TRBJ2-1, with D possibly called TRBD1 or TRBD2 (5 bases each). The ends were cut back, 0 bases at V and 6 bases at J, with 10 bases in the middle. The CDR3 totals 14 residues. Germline V gene data show CDR1 as SGDLS and CDR2 as YYNGEE. The CDR3 spells CASSVGGTANEQFF. The CDR3 coding sequence is TGTGCCAGCAGCGTAGGGGGGACCGCCAATGAGCAGTTCTTC.

The rearrangement uses TRBV2 and TRBJ2-1, with 7 bases aligning to TRBD1. Trimming cost V 10 bases and J 0 bases; bases outside gene matches: 6. This CDR3 is built from 14 residues. Germline V gene sequence: CDR1 SNHLY, CDR2 FYNNEI. CDR3 residues: CATSGQSSYNEQFF. The CDR3 DNA is TGTGCCACATCGGGACAGAGCTCCTACAATGAGCAGTTCTTC.

The V and J genes are TRBV30 and TRBJ2-7, with 10 bases identical to TRBD1. J gave up 6 bases and V 1 base, and 12 bases lay outside the gene matches. This CDR3 contains 16 residues. Looked up from germline, CDR1 is GTSNPN and CDR2 is SVGIG (reference sequence). This CDR3 reads CAWSDPPGQGFSEQYF. The CDR3 DNA reads as TGTGCCTGGAGTGACCCTCCGGGACAGGGGTTTTCCGAGCAGTACTTC.

The chain combines TRBV14 with TRBJ1-3; no firm D call. The germline gives CDR1 SGHDN, CDR2 FVKESK. V was cut by 4 bases and J by 8 bases, with 15 bases left in between. The CDR3 is made up of 14 amino acids. CDR3 sequence (DNA): TGTGCCAGCAGCCCTCCCACCCCGTGGGACACCATATATTTT. It translates to CASSPPTPWDTIYF. The whole variable domain, filled in from reference TRBV14 and TRBJ1-3, reads EAGVTQFPSHSVIEKGQTVTLRCDPISGHDNLYWYRRVMGKEIKFLLHFVKESKQDESGMPNNRFLAERTGGTYSTLKVQPAELEDSGVYFCASSPPTPWDTIYFGEGSWLTVV.

The rearrangement uses TRBV4-3 and TRBJ2-1, with D maybe TRBD1 (6 bases). Germline assignment: CDR1 LGHNA and CDR2 YSLEER. Trimming left V 1 base short and J 8 bases short, with 9 bases between. The CDR3 has 13 residues. This chain's CDR3 is CASSQGTGYEQFF. The CDR3 DNA is TGCGCCAGCAGCCAAGGAACAGGGTATGAGCAGTTCTTC.

Comments on this clone: This specimen includes other DNA sequences encoding the same CDR3. In nucleotides, the CDR3 is TGTGCCAGCAGCTTCGGCAGCGGGAGCTACGAGCAGTACTTC. This translates into CASSFGSGSYEQYF. The rearrangement joins TRBV5-6 to TRBJ2-7; 8 bases are shared with TRBD2. CDR3 length: 14 residues. Germline CDR1 is SGHDT and CDR2 is YYEEEE. After removal of 2 bases from V and 3 bases from J, the junction contained 4 bases not matched to a gene.

The chain joins TRBV13 to TRBJ1-4; TRBD1 matches 7 bases. The length of the CDR3 is 15 residues. CDR1 PRHDT and CDR2 FYEKMQ come from the germline V gene (reference sequence). The V gene end was trimmed by 1 base and the J gene end by 3 bases; junction bases not matched to a gene: 2. CDR3 sequence (DNA): TGTGCCAGCAGCTTAGTGGGGACAGCTAATGAAAAACTGTTTTTT. It is translated as CASSLVGTANEKLFF.

The genes are TRBV11-2 and TRBJ2-5; tentatively, D is TRBD1 or TRBD2 (5 bases each). The V and J ends lost 5 bases and 5 bases respectively, with 21 bases between them. Germline lookup yields CDR1 SGHAT and CDR2 FQNNGV. This CDR3 comprises 16 residues. In nucleotides, the CDR3 is TGTGCCAGCAGCCCCGCGAGGGGTCCCCTTCTTGAGACCCAGTACTTC. The encoded protein is CASSPARGPLLETQYF.

This chain joins TRBV5-1 and TRBJ2-3; TRBD2 aligns across 9 bases. Looked up from germline, CDR1 is SGHRS and CDR2 is YFSETQ. Trimming removed 0 bases from V and 0 bases from J; junction bases left unmatched: 5. The CDR3 contains 17 residues. The DNA for the CDR3 is TGCGCCAGCAGCTTGGGCCTAGCGGGGAGGAGCACAGATACGCAGTATTTT. It codes for CASSLGLAGRSTDTQYF. The full variable domain, with the rest looked up from reference TRBV5-1 and TRBJ2-3, is KAGVTQTPRYLIKTRGQQVTLSCSPISGHRSVSWYQQTPGQGLQFLFEYFSETQRNKGNFPGRFSGRQFSNSRSEMNVSTLELGDSALYLCASSLGLAGRSTDTQYFGPGTRLTVL.

V and J are TRBV28 and TRBJ2-7; TRBD2 aligns across 12 bases. The CDR3 consists of 15 residues. The germline gives CDR1 MDHEN, CDR2 SYDVKM. Germline trimming cut 2 bases from V and 3 bases from J; bases unmatched to any gene: 2. Here the CDR3 reads CASSLATSGGYEQYF. The CDR3 DNA reads as TGTGCCAGCAGTTTAGCGACTAGCGGGGGCTACGAGCAGTACTTC.

The rearrangement links TRBV27 to TRBJ1-6; D is ambiguous. Germline CDR1 and CDR2: MNHEY and SMNVEV (reference sequence). The CDR3 has 13 residues. V dropped 4 bases and J dropped 6 bases, with 7 bases sitting between them. The CDR3 here is CASSWGVNSPLHF. CDR3 DNA sequence: TGTGCCAGCAGTTGGGGTGTTAATTCACCCCTCCACTTT.

The chain carries TRBV6-7 and TRBJ1-3; no definite D call. TRBV6-7 is assigned to the ORF class and has an uncertain function. The V gene lost 0 bases and the J gene lost 3 bases, with 12 bases spanning the gap. The CDR3 totals 16 residues. The DNA for the CDR3 is TGTGCCAGCAGTTACTCGATAGGATGGAATGGAAACACCATATATTTT. Protein product: CASSYSIGWNGNTIYF.

In its sample, this clone was seen a few times. Other DNA variants within this sample encode the same CDR3. This rearrangement joins TRBV30 to TRBJ1-1; D is unclear. This CDR3 has 13 residues. V gave up 0 bases and J gave up 1 base, with 6 bases separating them. Germline V gene lookup returns CDR1 GTSNPN and CDR2 SVGIG (reference sequence). The CDR3 DNA sequence: TGTGCCTGGAGTGTATCCCGGAACACTGAAGCTTTCTTT. Translating it yields CAWSVSRNTEAFF.